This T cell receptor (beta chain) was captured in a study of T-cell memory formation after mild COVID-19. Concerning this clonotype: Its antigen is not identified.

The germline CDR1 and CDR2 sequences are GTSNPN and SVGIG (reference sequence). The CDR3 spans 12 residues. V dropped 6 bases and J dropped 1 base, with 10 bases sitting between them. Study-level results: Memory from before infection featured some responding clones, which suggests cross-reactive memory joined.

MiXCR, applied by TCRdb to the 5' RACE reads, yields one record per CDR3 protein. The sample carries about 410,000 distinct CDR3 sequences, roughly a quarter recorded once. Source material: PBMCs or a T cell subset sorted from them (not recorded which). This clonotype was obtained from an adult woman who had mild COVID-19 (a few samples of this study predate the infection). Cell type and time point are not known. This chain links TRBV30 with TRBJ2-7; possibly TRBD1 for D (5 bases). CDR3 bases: TGTGCCTGCAAGACAGAATCCTACGAGCAGTACTTC. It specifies CACKTESYEQYF.